This T cell receptor (beta chain) was recovered during a study of blood T cells in healthy people across ages. With a J-beta primer mix and a sample-barcoded 5' primer, a second PCR ran about 7 to 12 cycles. TCRdb fed the 5' RACE reads into MiXCR, producing one record per CDR3 protein. The data hold approximately 800,000 distinct CDR3 sequences, with about 45% observed a single time. The CDR3 is 20 residues long. CDR1 is LNHNV, CDR2 YYDKDF, per germline (reference sequence). V lost 2 bases to trimming and J lost 0 bases; unmatched junction nucleotides: 8. This chain uses TRBV15 with TRBJ2-6; 12 bases map to TRBD1. This TCR came from a man at least 80 years old in good health. Input material: blood. The CDR3 spells CATSRSTGTGGYSGANVLTF. DNA for the CDR3: TGTGCCACCAGCAGATCGACCGGGACAGGGGGCTACTCTGGGGCCAACGTCCTGACTTTC.